This T cell receptor (beta chain) was profiled in a study of Ad26.COV2.S vaccination and SARS-CoV-2 variants. Overall study findings and caveats: Substantial breadth was reportedly displayed by spike-specific CD8+ and CD4+ T cell responses after vaccination.

Treatment denoted: some 20 received Ad26.COV2.S at low or high dose, single or two shots; a few received placebo; per-sample allocation not given. Vaccine and placebo recipients were sampled on day 63 after the first injection. Repertoires were generated with immunoSEQ multiplex PCR, while TCRdb's copy carries only in-frame clones and drops some. This table has 300,000 to 400,000 clones, roughly 89% appearing once. Remarks on this clone: What it binds is not known.

The TCR sequence derives from a person between 18 and 65 years old who received the Ad26.COV2.S COVID-19 vaccine or a placebo. The specimen comprised peripheral blood, sampled in a trial of Ad26.COV2.S vaccine versus placebo.

The CDR3 sequence is CATSRAPLLAGGGEQYF. CDR3 bases: TGTGCCACCAGCAGAGCCCCGCTACTAGCGGGAGGGGGAGAGCAGTACTTC. This sequence joins TRBV15 and TRBJ2-7; 13 nucleotides agree with TRBD2. This CDR3 is 17 amino acids long. The ends lost 1 base at V and 7 bases at J; junction bases unmatched: 10. Germline V gives CDR1 LNHNV, CDR2 YYDKDF (reference sequence).